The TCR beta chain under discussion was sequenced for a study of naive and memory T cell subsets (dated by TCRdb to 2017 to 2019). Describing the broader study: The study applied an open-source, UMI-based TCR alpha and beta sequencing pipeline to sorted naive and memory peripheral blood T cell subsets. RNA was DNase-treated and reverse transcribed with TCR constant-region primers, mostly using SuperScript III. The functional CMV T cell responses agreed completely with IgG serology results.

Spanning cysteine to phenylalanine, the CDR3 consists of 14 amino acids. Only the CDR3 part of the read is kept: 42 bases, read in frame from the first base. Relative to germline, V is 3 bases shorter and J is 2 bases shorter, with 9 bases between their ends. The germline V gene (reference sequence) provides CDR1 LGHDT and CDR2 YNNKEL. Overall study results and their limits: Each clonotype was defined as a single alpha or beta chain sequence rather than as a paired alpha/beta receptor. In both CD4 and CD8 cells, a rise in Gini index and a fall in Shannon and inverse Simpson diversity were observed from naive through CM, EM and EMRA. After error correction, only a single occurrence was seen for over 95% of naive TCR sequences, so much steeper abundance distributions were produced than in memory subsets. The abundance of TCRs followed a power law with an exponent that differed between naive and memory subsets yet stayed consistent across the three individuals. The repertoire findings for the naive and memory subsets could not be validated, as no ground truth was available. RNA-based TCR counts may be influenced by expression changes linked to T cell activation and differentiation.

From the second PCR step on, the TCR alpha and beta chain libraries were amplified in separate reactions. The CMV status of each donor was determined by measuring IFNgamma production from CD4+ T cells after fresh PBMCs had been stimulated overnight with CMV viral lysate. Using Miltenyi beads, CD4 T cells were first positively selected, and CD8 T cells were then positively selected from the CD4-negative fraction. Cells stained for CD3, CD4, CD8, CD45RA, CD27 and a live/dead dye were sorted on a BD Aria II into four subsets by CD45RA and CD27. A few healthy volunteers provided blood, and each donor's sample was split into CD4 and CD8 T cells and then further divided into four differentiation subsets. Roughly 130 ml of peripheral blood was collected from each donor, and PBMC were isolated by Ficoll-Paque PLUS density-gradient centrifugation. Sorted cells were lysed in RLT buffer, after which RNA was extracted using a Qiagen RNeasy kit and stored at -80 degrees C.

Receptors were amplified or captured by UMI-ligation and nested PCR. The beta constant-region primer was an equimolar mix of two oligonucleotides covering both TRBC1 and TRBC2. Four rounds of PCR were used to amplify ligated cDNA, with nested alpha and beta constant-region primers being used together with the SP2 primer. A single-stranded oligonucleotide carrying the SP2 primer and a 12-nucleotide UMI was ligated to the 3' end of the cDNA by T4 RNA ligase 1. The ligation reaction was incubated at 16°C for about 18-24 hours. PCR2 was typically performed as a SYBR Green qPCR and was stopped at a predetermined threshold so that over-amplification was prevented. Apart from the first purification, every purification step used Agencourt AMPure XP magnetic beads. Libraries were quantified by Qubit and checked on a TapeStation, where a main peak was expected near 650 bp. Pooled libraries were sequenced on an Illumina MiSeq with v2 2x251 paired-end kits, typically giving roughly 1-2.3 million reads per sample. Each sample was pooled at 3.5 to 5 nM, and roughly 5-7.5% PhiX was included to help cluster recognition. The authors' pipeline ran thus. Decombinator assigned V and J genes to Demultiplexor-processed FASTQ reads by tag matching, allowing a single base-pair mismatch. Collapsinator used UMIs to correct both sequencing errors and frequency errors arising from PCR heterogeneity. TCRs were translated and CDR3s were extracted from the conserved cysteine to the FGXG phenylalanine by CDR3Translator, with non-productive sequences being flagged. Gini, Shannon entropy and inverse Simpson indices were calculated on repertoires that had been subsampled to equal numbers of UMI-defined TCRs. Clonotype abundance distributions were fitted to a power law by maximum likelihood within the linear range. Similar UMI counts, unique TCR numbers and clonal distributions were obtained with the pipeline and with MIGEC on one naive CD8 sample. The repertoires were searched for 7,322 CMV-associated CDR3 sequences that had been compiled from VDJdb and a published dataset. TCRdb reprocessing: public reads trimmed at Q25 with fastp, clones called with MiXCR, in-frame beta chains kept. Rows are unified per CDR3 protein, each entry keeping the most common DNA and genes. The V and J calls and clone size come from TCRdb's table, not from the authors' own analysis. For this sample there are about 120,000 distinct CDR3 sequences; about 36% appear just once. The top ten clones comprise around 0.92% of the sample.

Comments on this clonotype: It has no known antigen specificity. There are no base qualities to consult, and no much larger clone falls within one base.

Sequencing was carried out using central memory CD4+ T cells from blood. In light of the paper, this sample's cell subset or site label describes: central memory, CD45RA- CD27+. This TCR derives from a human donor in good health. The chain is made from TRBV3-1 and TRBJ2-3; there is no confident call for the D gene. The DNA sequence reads TGTGCCAGCAGCCAGGGCAGGAACACAGATACGCAGTATTTT. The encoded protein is CASSQGRNTDTQYF.